This T cell receptor (beta chain) was observed in a study of cytomegalovirus exposure and HLA in healthy donors. Study results and limitations: Through in vitro validation, three CMV-associated chains were shown to be specific for CMV antigens. Roughly uniform sequencing depth across donors was assumed, possibly incorrectly. It was likely that a cluster of highly shared sequence variants was a sequencing artifact. Later analysis associated a missense DCLRE1C variant with TCR beta V- and J-gene trimming.

60 Vbeta and 13 Jbeta primers were used in PCR. Sequencing used immunoSEQ multiplex PCR; TCRdb keeps in-frame clones, though not all of them. The profile covers around 95,000 clones, with 78% appearing a single time and about 4% taken by the ten largest. As concerns this clone: Its target is not known.

V gave up 3 bases and J gave up 0 bases, with 12 bases separating them. Germline V gene data show CDR1 as SGDLS and CDR2 as YYNGEE. The CDR3 runs 15 residues. The chain carries TRBV9 and TRBJ1-1; possibly TRBD1 for D (6 bases). This receptor was taken from a woman aged 35 to 49 in good health and CMV-seropositive. Sequenced sample: PBMCs. The CDR3 region is CASSGGQGLNTEAFF. The CDR3 DNA reads TGTGCCAGCAGCGGGGGGCAGGGCCTGAACACTGAAGCTTTCTTT.